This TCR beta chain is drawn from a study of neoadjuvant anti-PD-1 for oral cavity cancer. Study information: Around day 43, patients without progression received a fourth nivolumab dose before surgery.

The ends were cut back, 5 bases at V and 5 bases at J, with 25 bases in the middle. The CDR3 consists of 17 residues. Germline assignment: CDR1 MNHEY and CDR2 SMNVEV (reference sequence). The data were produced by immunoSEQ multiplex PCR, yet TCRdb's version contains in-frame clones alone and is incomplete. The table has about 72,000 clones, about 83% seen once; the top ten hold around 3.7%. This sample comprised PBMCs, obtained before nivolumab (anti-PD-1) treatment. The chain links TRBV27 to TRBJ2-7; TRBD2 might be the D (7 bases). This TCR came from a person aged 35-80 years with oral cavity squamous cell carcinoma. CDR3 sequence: CASSGIRGGGPVHEQYF. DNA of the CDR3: TGTGCCAGCAGTGGCATTCGAGGGGGAGGGCCCGTCCACGAGCAGTACTTC.